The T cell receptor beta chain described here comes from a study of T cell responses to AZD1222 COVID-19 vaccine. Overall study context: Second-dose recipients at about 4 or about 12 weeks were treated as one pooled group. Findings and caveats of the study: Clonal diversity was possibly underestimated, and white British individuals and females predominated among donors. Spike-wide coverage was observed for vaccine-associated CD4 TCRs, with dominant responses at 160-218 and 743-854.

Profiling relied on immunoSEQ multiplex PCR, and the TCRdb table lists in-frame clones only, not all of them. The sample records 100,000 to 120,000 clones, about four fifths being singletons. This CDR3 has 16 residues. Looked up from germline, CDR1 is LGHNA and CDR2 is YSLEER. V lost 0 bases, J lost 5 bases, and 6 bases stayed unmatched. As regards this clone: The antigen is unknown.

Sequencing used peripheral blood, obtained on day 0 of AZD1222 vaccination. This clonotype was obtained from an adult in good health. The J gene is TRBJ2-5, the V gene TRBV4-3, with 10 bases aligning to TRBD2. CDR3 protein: CASSQDVAGGRETQYF. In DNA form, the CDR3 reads TGCGCCAGCAGCCAAGATGTAGCGGGGGGAAGGGAGACCCAGTACTTC.